A selection of T cell receptor beta chains follows, all from one sample in a study of cytomegalovirus exposure and HLA in healthy donors. Method: immunoSEQ multiplex PCR; TCRdb's copy keeps in-frame clones and lacks some. The sample carries 150,000 to 200,000 clones, 79% recorded once. The sample consisted of PBMCs. The receptor set was obtained from a woman aged 45 to 65 in good health and CMV-seronegative. CDR3s include the opening cysteine and the closing phenylalanine or tryptophan. D genes are given only for firm matches. Not every row has a clone size; where given, it reads once, few, many or a size class.

size: .
V: TRBV28
J: TRBJ2-3
length: 22
D: TRBD2
CDR3: CASSLYISELAGGPGFTDTQYF
DNA: TGTGCCAGCAGTTTATATATCTCGGAACTAGCGGGAGGGCCGGGATTTACAGATACGCAGTATTTT

size: .
V: TRBV5-5
J: TRBJ2-7
length: 14
D: .
CDR3: CASRAFGESYEQYF
DNA: TGTGCCAGCAGAGCCTTCGGGGAGTCCTACGAGCAGTACTTC

size: once
V: TRBV19
J: TRBJ2-2
length: 14
D: .
CDR3: CASSIDRGTGELFF
DNA: TGTGCCAGTAGTATAGACAGGGGTACCGGGGAGCTGTTTTTT

size: .
V: TRBV27
J: TRBJ1-2
length: 16
D: TRBD1
CDR3: CASSFRDRGAVGGYTF
DNA: TGTGCCAGCAGTTTCCGGGACAGGGGCGCGGTAGGGGGCTACACCTTC

size: few
V: TRBV4-3
J: TRBJ2-7
length: 15
D: TRBD2
CDR3: CASSQGLAGSYEQYF
DNA: TGCGCCAGCAGCCAAGGACTAGCGGGTTCCTACGAGCAGTACTTC

size: .
V: TRBV30
J: TRBJ2-6
length: 15
D: TRBD2
CDR3: CAWGGGYSGANVLTF
DNA: TGTGCCTGGGGGGGAGGGTACTCTGGGGCCAACGTCCTGACTTTC

size: .
V: TRBV27
J: TRBJ2-1
length: 16
D: .
CDR3: CATVGRTWSGYNEQFF
DNA: TGTGCCACCGTCGGGAGAACATGGAGTGGCTACAATGAGCAGTTCTTC

size: .
V: TRBV11-3
J: TRBJ2-3
length: 16
D: TRBD1
CDR3: CASRDGQGFSTDTQYF
DNA: TGTGCCAGCAGGGACGGACAGGGATTTAGCACAGATACGCAGTATTTT

size: .
V: TRBV19
J: TRBJ1-1
length: 12
D: .
CDR3: CASSMGGVGAFF
DNA: TGTGCCAGTAGTATGGGAGGGGTCGGAGCTTTCTTT

size: few
V: TRBV19
J: TRBJ1-1
length: 11
D: .
CDR3: CASGARTEAFF
DNA: TGTGCCAGTGGGGCTAGAACTGAAGCTTTCTTT

size: once
V: TRBV4-2
J: TRBJ2-7
length: 14
D: TRBD1
CDR3: CASSHRDRAYEQYF
DNA: TGTGCCAGCAGCCACCGGGACAGAGCCTACGAGCAGTACTTC

size: .
V: TRBV5-1
J: TRBJ2-3
length: 15
D: .
CDR3: CASGGGAEATDTQYF
DNA: TGCGCCAGCGGCGGCGGGGCGGAGGCCACAGATACGCAGTATTTT

size: .
V: TRBV14
J: TRBJ1-2
length: 17
D: TRBD1
CDR3: CASSRLRDSGDNYGYTF
DNA: TGTGCCAGCAGCCGGCTCCGGGACAGTGGGGATAACTATGGCTACACCTTC

size: .
V: TRBV7-5
J: TRBJ2-5
length: 15
D: .
CDR3: CARSFVHLSQETQYF
DNA: TGTGCCAGAAGCTTTGTTCACCTAAGCCAAGAGACCCAGTACTTC

size: .
V: TRBV7-3
J: TRBJ2-3
length: 13
D: .
CDR3: CASGQGHLDTQYF
DNA: TGTGCCAGCGGGCAGGGGCACTTGGATACGCAGTATTTT

size: .
V: TRBV4-3
J: TRBJ1-1
length: 14
D: .
CDR3: CASSQDSGITEAFF
DNA: TGCGCCAGCAGCCAAGATTCAGGGATCACTGAAGCTTTCTTT

size: .
V: TRBV29-1
J: TRBJ2-1
length: 12
D: .
CDR3: CSVTPQANEQFF
DNA: TGCAGCGTTACACCACAGGCCAATGAGCAGTTCTTC

size: .
V: TRBV28
J: TRBJ2-7
length: 14
D: .
CDR3: CASSFGQGISEQYF
DNA: TGTGCCAGCAGTTTTGGGCAGGGGATCTCCGAGCAGTACTTC

size: .
V: TRBV7-2
J: TRBJ2-7
length: 17
D: TRBD2
CDR3: CASSTGLAGTRVLEQYF
DNA: TGTGCCAGCAGCACGGGACTAGCGGGAACGAGGGTCCTCGAGCAGTACTTC

size: .
V: TRBV10-3
J: TRBJ2-7
length: 14
D: TRBD1
CDR3: CAISPGQGIYEQYF
DNA: TGTGCCATCAGCCCGGGACAGGGGATCTACGAGCAGTACTTC

size: .
V: TRBV27
J: TRBJ2-2
length: 17
D: TRBD1
CDR3: CASTRDRAELSAGELFF
DNA: TGTGCCAGCACTAGGGACAGGGCAGAGTTAAGCGCCGGGGAGCTGTTTTTT

size: .
V: TRBV28
J: TRBJ2-5
length: 15
D: TRBD1
CDR3: CASSLSQGVHETQYF
DNA: TGTGCCAGCAGTTTGAGTCAGGGGGTCCACGAGACCCAGTACTTC

size: .
V: TRBV9
J: TRBJ2-5
length: 14
D: TRBD2
CDR3: CASSLAGTVETQYF
DNA: TGTGCCAGCAGCCTAGCGGGAACGGTGGAGACCCAGTACTTC

size: .
V: TRBV19
J: TRBJ2-2
length: 14
D: TRBD2
CDR3: CASSIAGGTGELFF
DNA: TGTGCCAGTAGTATCGCGGGGGGCACCGGGGAGCTGTTTTTT

size: .
V: TRBV28
J: TRBJ2-3
length: 14
D: TRBD2
CDR3: CASRLAGVADTQYF
DNA: TGTGCCAGCAGATTAGCGGGAGTGGCAGATACGCAGTATTTT

size: .
V: TRBV5-1
J: TRBJ2-1
length: 16
D: TRBD2
CDR3: CASGILTSGDYNEQFF
DNA: TGCGCCAGCGGAATCCTCACTAGCGGGGATTACAATGAGCAGTTCTTC

size: once
V: TRBV7-3
J: TRBJ2-1
length: 15
D: TRBD2
CDR3: CASSPLAGPYNEQFF
DNA: TGTGCCAGCAGTCCACTAGCGGGTCCCTACAATGAGCAGTTCTTC

size: .
V: TRBV7-2
J: TRBJ1-1
length: 16
D: .
CDR3: CASSLTGGIQGTEAFF
DNA: TGTGCCAGCAGCTTAACGGGGGGGATTCAGGGCACTGAAGCTTTCTTT

size: once
V: TRBV7-7
J: TRBJ2-3
length: 16
D: TRBD2
CDR3: CASSLGAGGGTDTQYF
DNA: TGTGCCAGCAGCTTGGGAGCGGGGGGCGGCACAGATACGCAGTATTTT

size: .
V: TRBV5-6
J: TRBJ1-2
length: 17
D: TRBD1
CDR3: CASSLYYLDRGTYGYTF
DNA: TGTGCCAGCAGCTTGTACTACTTGGACAGGGGAACCTATGGCTACACCTTC

size: medium-sized
V: TRBV7-7
J: TRBJ1-5
length: 15
D: TRBD1
CDR3: CASSTTGQGCQPQHF
DNA: TGTGCCAGCAGCACCACGGGACAGGGTTGCCAGCCCCAGCATTTT

size: few
V: TRBV28
J: TRBJ2-2
length: 15
D: .
CDR3: CASSFQRPRTGELFF
DNA: TGTGCCAGCAGTTTCCAGAGACCTAGGACCGGGGAGCTGTTTTTT

size: .
V: TRBV9
J: TRBJ2-7
length: 13
D: .
CDR3: CASSVGGAGEQYF
DNA: TGTGCCAGCAGCGTTGGCGGGGCCGGCGAGCAGTACTTC

size: .
V: TRBV11-2
J: TRBJ2-3
length: 14
D: .
CDR3: CASSPWTFTDTQYF
DNA: TGTGCCAGCAGCCCTTGGACTTTCACGGATACGCAGTATTTT

size: once
V: TRBV30
J: TRBJ2-5
length: 12
D: TRBD2
CDR3: CAWTSGGETQYF
DNA: TGTGCCTGGACTAGCGGGGGTGAGACCCAGTACTTC

size: .
V: TRBV28
J: TRBJ2-1
length: 14
D: .
CDR3: CASGSGGGLNEQFF
DNA: TGTGCCAGCGGGTCGGGCGGGGGCCTCAATGAGCAGTTCTTC

size: .
V: TRBV4-3
J: TRBJ2-1
length: 14
D: TRBD1
CDR3: CASSLDRVGNEQFF
DNA: TGCGCCAGCAGCCTCGACAGGGTCGGCAATGAGCAGTTCTTC